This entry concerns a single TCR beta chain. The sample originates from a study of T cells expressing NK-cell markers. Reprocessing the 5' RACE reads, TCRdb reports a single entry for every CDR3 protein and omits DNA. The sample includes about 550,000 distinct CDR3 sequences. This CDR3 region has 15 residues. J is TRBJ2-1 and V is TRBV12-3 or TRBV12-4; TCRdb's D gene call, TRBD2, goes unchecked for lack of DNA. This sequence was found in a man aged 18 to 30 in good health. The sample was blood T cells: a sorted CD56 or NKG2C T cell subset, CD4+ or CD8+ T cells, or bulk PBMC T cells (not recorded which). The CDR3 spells CASRPPGLAPVEQFF.